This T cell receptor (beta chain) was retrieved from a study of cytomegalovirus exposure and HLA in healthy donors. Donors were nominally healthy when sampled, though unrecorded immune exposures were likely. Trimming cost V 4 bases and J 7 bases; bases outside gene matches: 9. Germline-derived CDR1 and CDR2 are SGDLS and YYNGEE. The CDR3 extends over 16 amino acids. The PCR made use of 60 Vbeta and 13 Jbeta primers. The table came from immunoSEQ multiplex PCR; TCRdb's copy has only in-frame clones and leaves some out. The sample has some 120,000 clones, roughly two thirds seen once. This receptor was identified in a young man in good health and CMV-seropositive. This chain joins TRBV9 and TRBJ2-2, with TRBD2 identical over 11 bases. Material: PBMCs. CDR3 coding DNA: TGTGCCAGCAGCCTTATAGCGGGAGGGCCCGGCGGGGAGCTGTTTTTT. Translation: CASSLIAGGPGGELFF.